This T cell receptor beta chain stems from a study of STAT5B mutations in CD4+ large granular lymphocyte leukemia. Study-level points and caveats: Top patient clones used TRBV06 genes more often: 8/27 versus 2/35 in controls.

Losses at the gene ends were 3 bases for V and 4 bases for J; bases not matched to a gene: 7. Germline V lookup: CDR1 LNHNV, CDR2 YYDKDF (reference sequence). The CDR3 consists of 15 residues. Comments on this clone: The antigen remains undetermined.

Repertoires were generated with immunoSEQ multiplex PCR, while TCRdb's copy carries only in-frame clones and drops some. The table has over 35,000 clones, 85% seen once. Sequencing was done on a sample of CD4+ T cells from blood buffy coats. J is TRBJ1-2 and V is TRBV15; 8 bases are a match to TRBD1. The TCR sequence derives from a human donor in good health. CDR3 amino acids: CATSRDRAIVYGYTF. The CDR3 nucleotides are TGTGCCACCAGCAGGGACAGGGCCATCGTCTATGGCTACACCTTC.